Given below is one TCR beta chain in context. The antigen it binds to is not known. Qualities for individual bases were not recorded, and no much larger clone is one base off. Genomic DNA was used as template for profiling of TCR beta VDJ combinations and CDR3 sequences. An Illumina HiSeq 2000 was used for TCR repertoire sequencing. The paper's data handling went like this. Repertoire assessment relied on Simpson's diversity index, CDR3 size and DJ length profiles, and TRBV/TRBJ rearrangement plots. The most abundant DNA sequence in the deep sequencing data was taken as the immunodominant clone. CDR3 amino acid sequences were screened for sharing across subjects and were compared with published repertoires and the VDJdb database. Through fastp at Q25 and MiXCR, TCRdb rebuilt clones from the public reads, retaining in-frame beta chains. Identical CDR3 protein sequences are pooled into one entry, listed with their most common genes and DNA. The V and J calls and clone size come from TCRdb's table, not from the authors' own analysis. The sample yields about 130,000 distinct CDR3 sequences; around 50% were counted once. The ten biggest clones cover 2% to 3% of the sample.

These data belong to a study of CD8+CD57+ T cells in acquired aplastic anemia (dated by TCRdb to about 2018). In the study overall: A mean of about 3.2 ug of DNA, ranging from 0.2 to 27.4 ug, was extracted from sorted CD4+ and CD8+ cells. Mean read counts for healthy donor samples were around 10 million for CD4+ cells and around 11 million for CD8+ cells. What the authors observed across the whole study: No significant difference in CD8+ Simpson's diversity was found between patients and healthy controls (P=0.060). About 29 CD8+ CDR3 sequences were found to be shared between patients and controls, but these sequences appeared to be highly expressed in patients and within the immunodominant clones of the patients.

The study deep-sequenced TCR repertoires of sorted CD4+ and CD8+ blood T cells from severe aplastic anemia patients and healthy subjects. Ficoll-Paque density gradient centrifugation was used to isolate peripheral blood mononuclear cells. Before DNA extraction, CD4+ and CD8+ T cells were sorted with FACS or magnetic beads. The TCR was taken from a human donor in good health, serving as a control. The sample taken for sequencing was sorted CD4+, CD8+, or CD8+CD57+ T cells (not recorded which) from PBMCs.

The CDR3 protein: CASSLEQGLYGYTF. The nucleotide sequence reads as follows: TGTGCCAGCAGCTTAGAACAGGGGCTTTATGGCTACACCTTC. Recombination connected TRBV7-8 to TRBJ1-2; the central 7 bases match TRBD1. Clipping removes 1 base from V and 5 bases from J, with 4 as the unmatched junction base count. The CDR3, cysteine through phenylalanine, is 14 amino acids long. CDR3 DNA only is kept here, 42 bases in frame from base 1. CDR1 and CDR2, per the germline V gene, are SGHVS and FQNEAQ. Where the CDR3 stops, the reference TRBV7-8 and TRBJ1-2 genes take over; the full variable domain is GAGVSQSPRYKVAKRGQDVALRCDPISGHVSLFWYQQALGQGPEFLTYFQNEAQLDKSGLPSDRFFAERPEGSVSTLKIQRTQQEDSAVYLCASSLEQGLYGYTFGSGTRLTVV.